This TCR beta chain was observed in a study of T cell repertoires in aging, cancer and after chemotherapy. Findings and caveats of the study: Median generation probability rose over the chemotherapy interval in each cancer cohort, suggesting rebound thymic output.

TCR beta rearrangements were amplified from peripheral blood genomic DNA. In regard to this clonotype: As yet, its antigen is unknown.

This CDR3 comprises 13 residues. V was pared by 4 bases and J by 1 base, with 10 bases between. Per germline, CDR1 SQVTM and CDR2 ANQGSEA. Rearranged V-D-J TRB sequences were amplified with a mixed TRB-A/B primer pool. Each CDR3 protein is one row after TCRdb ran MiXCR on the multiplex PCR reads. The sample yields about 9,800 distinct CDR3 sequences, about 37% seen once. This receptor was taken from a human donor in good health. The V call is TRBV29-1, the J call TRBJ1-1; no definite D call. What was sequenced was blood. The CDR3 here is CSVVPRGNTEAFF. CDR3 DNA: TGCAGCGTTGTCCCCCGGGGGAACACTGAAGCTTTCTTT.